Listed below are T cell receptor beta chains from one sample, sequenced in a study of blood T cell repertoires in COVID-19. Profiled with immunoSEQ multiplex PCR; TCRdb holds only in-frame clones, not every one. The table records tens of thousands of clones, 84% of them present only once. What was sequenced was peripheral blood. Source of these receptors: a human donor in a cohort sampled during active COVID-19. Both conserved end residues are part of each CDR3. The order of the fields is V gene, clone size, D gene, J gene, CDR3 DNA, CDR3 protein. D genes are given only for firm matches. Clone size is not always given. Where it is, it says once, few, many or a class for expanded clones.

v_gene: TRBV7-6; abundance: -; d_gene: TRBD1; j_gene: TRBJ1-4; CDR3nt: TGTGCCAGCAGCCGATACGTGGACAGGGAGGGTGAAAAACTGTTTTTT; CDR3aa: CASSRYVDREGEKLFF
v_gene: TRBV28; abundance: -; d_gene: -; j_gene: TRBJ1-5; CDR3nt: TGTGCCAGCAGTTTACGGACACGGCACGTTCAGCCCCAGCATTTT; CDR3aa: CASSLRTRHVQPQHF
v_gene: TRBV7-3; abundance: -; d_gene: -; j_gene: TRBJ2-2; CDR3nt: TGTGCCAGCAGCTTAAGTACTAGCACGGCCGCGAACACCGGGGAGCTGTTTTTT; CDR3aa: CASSLSTSTAANTGELFF
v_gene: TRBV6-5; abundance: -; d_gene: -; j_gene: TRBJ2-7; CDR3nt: TGTGCCAGCAGTTACCAACTGTCGAAACCCTACGAGCAGTACTTC; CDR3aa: CASSYQLSKPYEQYF
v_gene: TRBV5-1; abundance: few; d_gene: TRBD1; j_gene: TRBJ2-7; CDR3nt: TGCGCCAGCAGCAAAGACAGGGCTTCCTTCGGCGAGCAGTACTTC; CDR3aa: CASSKDRASFGEQYF
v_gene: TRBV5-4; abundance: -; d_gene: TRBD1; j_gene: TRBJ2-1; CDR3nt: TGTGCCAGCAGCGTAGGACAGGGGGCTTTGAATGAGCAGTTCTTC; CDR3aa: CASSVGQGALNEQFF
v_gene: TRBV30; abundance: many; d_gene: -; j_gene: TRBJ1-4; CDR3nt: TGTGCCTGGAGTGATTATAGGGGTTATGAAAAACTGTTTTTT; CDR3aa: CAWSDYRGYEKLFF
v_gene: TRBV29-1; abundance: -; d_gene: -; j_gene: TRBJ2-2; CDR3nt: TGCAGCGTACAGGGTGGGTCCGGGGAGCTGTTTTTT; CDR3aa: CSVQGGSGELFF
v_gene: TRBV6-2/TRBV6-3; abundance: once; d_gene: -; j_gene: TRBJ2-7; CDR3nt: TGTGCCAGCAGTTGGAGCCCGCAGGGTATCTACGAGCAGTACTTC; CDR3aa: CASSWSPQGIYEQYF
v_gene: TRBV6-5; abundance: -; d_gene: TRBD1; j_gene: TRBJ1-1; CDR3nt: TGTGCCAGCAGTTACGGTGGTGTGGGACAGGGGGCGGAAGCTTTCTTT; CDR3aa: CASSYGGVGQGAEAFF
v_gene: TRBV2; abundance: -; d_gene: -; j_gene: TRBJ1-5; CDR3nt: TGTGCCAGTCTTGGGGGGGGCGCGGGCAATCAGCCCCAGCATTTT; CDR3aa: CASLGGGAGNQPQHF
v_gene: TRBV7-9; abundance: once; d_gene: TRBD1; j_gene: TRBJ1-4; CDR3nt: TGTGCCAGCAGCCCTGGGACAGCAACTAATGAAAAACTGTTTTTT; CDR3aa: CASSPGTATNEKLFF
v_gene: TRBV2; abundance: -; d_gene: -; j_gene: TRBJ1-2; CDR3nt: TGTGCCAGCAGCGCGGGGCTAGAAGGCTACACCTTC; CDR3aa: CASSAGLEGYTF
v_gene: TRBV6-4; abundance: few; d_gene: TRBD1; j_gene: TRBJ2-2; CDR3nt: TGTGCCAGCAGTGTGGGACAGGGGACCGCGAACACCGGGGAGCTGTTTTTT; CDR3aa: CASSVGQGTANTGELFF
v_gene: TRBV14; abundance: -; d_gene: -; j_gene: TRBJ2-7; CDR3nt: TGTGCCAGCAGCCAAGAGTCAGGGTATGTCTACGAGCAGTACTTC; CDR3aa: CASSQESGYVYEQYF
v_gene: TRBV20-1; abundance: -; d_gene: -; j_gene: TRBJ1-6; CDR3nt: TGCAGTGCTAGTGGGGCGTCCTATAATTCACCCCTCCACTTT; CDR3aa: CSASGASYNSPLHF
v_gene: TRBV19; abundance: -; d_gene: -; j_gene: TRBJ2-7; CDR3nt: TGTGCCACCAGTTCGGCCGGAGCGGGCTACGAGCAGTACTTC; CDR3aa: CATSSAGAGYEQYF
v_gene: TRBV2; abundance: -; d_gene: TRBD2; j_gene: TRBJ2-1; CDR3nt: TGTGCCAGCAGGGGACTAGCAGACGAGCAGTTCTTC; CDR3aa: CASRGLADEQFF
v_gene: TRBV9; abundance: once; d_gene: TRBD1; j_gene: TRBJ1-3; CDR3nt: TGTGCCAGCAGCGTAGGGGCAGGGGGCGGCTCTGGAAACACCATATATTTT; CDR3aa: CASSVGAGGGSGNTIYF
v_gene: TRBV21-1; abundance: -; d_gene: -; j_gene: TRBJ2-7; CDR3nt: TGTGCCAGCAGCAACGATAGTCACGAGCAGTACTTC; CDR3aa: CASSNDSHEQYF
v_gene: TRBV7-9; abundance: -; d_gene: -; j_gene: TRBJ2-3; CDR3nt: TGTGCCAGCAGCTTAGAATACGTTTTGGGGGGAACTAGCACAGATACGCAGTATTTT; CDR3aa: CASSLEYVLGGTSTDTQYF
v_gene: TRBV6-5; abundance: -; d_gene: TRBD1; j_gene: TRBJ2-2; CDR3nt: TGTGCCAGCGGGACAGGGAACACCGGGGAGCTGTTTTTT; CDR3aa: CASGTGNTGELFF
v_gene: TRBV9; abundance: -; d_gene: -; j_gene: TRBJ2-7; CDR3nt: TGTGCCAGCAGCCCCGGAAGGGCAGGGGCCTCCTACGAGCAGTACTTC; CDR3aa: CASSPGRAGASYEQYF
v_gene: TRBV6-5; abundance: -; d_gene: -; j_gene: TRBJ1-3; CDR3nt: TGTGCCAGCAGCATCTCTGGAAACACCATATATTTT; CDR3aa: CASSISGNTIYF
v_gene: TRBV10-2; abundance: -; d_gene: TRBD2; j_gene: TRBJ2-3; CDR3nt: TGCGCCAGCAGCGCGGGACTAGCGGGCGGAGATACGCAGTATTTT; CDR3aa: CASSAGLAGGDTQYF
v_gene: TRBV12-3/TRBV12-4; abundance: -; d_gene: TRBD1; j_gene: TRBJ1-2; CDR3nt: TGTGCCAGCAGGGGACAGTGGTATGGCTACACCTTC; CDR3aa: CASRGQWYGYTF
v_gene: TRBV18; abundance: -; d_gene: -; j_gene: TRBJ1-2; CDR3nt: TGTGCCAGCTCACCGGGCGCCGACTATGGCTACACCTTC; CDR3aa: CASSPGADYGYTF